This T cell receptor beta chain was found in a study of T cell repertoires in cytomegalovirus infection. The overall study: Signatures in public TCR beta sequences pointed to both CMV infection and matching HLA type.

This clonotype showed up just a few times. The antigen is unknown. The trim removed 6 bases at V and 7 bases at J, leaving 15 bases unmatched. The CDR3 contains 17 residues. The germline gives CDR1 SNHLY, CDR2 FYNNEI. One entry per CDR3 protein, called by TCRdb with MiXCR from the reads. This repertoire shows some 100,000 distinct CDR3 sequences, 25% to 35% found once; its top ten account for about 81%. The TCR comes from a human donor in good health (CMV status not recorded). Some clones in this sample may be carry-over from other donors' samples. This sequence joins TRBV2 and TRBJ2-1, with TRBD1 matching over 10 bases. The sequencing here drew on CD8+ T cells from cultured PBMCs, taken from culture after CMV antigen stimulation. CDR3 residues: CASRVPGQGTVVNEQFF. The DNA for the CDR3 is TGTGCCAGCAGAGTCCCGGGACAGGGGACTGTTGTGAATGAGCAGTTCTTC.